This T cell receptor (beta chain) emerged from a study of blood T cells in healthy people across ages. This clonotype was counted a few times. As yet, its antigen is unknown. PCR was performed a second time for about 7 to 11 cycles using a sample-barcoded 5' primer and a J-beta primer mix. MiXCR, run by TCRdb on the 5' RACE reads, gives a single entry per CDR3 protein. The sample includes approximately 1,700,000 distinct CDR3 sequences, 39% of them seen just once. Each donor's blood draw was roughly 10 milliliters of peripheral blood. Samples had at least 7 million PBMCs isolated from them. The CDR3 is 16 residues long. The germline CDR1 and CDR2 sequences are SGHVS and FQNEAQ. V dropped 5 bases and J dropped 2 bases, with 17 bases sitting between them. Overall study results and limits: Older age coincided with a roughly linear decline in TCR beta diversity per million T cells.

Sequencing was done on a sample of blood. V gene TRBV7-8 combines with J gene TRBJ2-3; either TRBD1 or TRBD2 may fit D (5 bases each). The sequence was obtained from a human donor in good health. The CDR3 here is CASSPLVGEYTDTQYF. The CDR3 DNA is TGTGCCAGCAGCCCCCTTGTGGGGGAGTACACAGATACGCAGTATTTT.